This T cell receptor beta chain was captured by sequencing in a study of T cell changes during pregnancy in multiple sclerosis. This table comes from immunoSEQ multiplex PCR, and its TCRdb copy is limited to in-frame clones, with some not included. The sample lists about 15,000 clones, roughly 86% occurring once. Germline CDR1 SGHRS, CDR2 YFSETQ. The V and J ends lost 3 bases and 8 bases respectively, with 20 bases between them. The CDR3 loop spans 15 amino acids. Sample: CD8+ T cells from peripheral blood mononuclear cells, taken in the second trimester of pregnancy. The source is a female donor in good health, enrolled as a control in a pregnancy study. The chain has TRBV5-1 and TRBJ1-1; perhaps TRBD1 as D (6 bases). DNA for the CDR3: TGCGCCAGCAGCTGGGGCGGGGGCTCCCCCGAAGAAGCTTTCTTT. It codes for CASSWGGGSPEEAFF.